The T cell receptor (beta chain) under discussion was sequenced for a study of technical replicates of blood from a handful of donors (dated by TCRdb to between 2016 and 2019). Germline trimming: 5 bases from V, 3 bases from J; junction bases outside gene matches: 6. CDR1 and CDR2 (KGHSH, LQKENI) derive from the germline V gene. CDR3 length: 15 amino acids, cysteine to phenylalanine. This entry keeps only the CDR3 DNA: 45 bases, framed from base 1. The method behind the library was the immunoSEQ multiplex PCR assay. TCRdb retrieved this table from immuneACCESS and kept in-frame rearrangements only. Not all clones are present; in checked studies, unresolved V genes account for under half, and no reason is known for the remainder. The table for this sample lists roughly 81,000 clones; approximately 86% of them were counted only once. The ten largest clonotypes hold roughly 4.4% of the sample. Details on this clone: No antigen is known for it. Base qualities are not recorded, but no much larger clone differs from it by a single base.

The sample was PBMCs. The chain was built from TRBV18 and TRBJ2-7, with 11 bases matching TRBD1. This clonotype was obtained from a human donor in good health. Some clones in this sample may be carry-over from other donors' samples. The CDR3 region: CASSSGQGAFYEQYF. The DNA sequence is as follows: TGTGCCAGCTCATCAGGACAGGGGGCCTTCTACGAGCAGTACTTC.